These T cell receptor beta chains were read from a single sample in a study of T cells in Graves' hyperthyroidism and ophthalmopathy. TCRdb reprocessed the multiplex PCR reads with MiXCR, giving one entry per CDR3 protein. The sample has hundreds of thousands of distinct CDR3 sequences, around 15% seen once. Sequencing input: blood. Receptor source: a woman under 30 with Graves' hyperthyroidism. The conserved cysteine and the conserved F or W are not part of the CDR3 here. A clone size is listed for some rows: how often the clone was seen (once, few, many), or a class if it is expanded.

j_call v_call clone_size cdr3_aa
TRBJ2-4 TRBV24-1 . ATSDYRESRQY
TRBJ2-7 TRBV6-5 many ASSYSNEQY
TRBJ1-1 TRBV15 . ATGTSNTEAF
TRBJ2-7 TRBV4-1 . ASSHADRLEQY
TRBJ2-1 TRBV20-1 few SAARELADNEQF
TRBJ2-1 TRBV7-6 many ASRRTSGGSSYNEQF
TRBJ2-1 TRBV5-1 . ASSLDDNRGGQF
TRBJ2-6 TRBV19 . ASSRTGKSGANVLT
TRBJ1-3 TRBV5-1 . ASSLAIGDRGPNTIY
TRBJ2-5 TRBV7-9 few ASSLGLIQETQY
TRBJ1-1 TRBV4-2 . ASSQDRGLNTEAF
TRBJ2-5 TRBV12-3/TRBV12-4 many ASSFGLKQETQY
TRBJ1-1 TRBV6-2/TRBV6-3 many ASRQGQRNTEAF
TRBJ1-3 TRBV12-5 few ASGLEQAGNTIY
TRBJ2-5 TRBV5-1 few ASSTDGPKTQY
TRBJ2-3 TRBV4-2 many ASSQGGSGTQY
TRBJ1-5 TRBV28 many ASTRLVDQPQH
TRBJ1-1 TRBV7-9 many ASSLDPLTEAF
TRBJ1-5 TRBV12-5 . ASGLARQGNQPQH
TRBJ2-7 TRBV7-2 . ASSSPTRRYEQY
TRBJ2-1 TRBV12-3/TRBV12-4 few ASVLAGTYNEQF
TRBJ1-5 TRBV5-1 many ASSLVAGALGQPQH
TRBJ2-1 TRBV2 . AIRTSGFSYNEQF
TRBJ2-7 TRBV11-3 few ASSLGRQYFPYEQY
TRBJ2-3 TRBV11-2 many ASSLDYSGWDTRTDTQY
TRBJ2-7 TRBV6-5 many ASSYSAGTAYQQY
TRBJ1-5 TRBV6-1 . ASSDRQGVYQPQH
TRBJ1-1 TRBV13 few ASSVGPARDTEAF
TRBJ2-6 TRBV5-1 . ASSLVQHSGANVLT
TRBJ2-3 TRBV2 many ASSATRGASYTQY
TRBJ2-7 TRBV25-1 . ASSLRGRAYEQY
TRBJ2-3 TRBV12-3/TRBV12-4 many ASSRGIRTDTQY
TRBJ1-1 TRBV3-1 many ASSQGMGYTEAF
TRBJ2-7 TRBV5-1 . ASSLPSGRDLGYEQY
TRBJ1-4 TRBV5-5 many ASSHRTGGNEKLF
TRBJ2-7 TRBV20-1 . SARVPERPEQY
TRBJ2-7 TRBV20-1 many SAFMAGVYEQY
TRBJ2-1 TRBV6-1 . ASRQGPGYNEQF
TRBJ2-2 TRBV28 many ASRQRAGELF
TRBJ2-2 TRBV15 . ATSDRQGVTGELF
TRBJ2-7 TRBV19 . ASSIPSAGTENYEQY
TRBJ2-4 TRBV7-6 . ASSLEAGAKNIQY
TRBJ2-7 TRBV6-1 few ASRLTGRAYEQY
TRBJ1-1 TRBV30 . AWCRDMNTEAF
TRBJ1-2 TRBV11-2 many ASRRGGTLDGYT
TRBJ2-3 TRBV5-1 few TSSLIAGITDTQY
TRBJ2-1 TRBV20-1 . SARDGREDNEQF
TRBJ2-7 TRBV13 many ASSLAGGPYSYEQY
TRBJ2-1 TRBV7-9 . ASSPYPDRGRINEQF
TRBJ2-3 TRBV18 few ASSPRDRTLDTQY